A single sample is the source of the 21 T cell receptor beta chains below, sequenced in a study of identical twins. TCRdb re-called the 5' RACE reads with MiXCR, one entry per CDR3 protein. The repertoire holds around 230,000 distinct CDR3 sequences, with around 9.6% as singletons. The sample taken for sequencing was memory (CD45RO+) T cells sorted from blood. Receptors were obtained from a woman under 30 in good health.

This chain links TRBV24-1 with TRBJ2-3; 10 bases align to TRBD2. In germline, CDR1 is KGHDR, CDR2 SFDVKD. The CDR3 has 16 amino acids. V lost 3 bases to trimming and J lost 1 base; unmatched junction nucleotides: 3. The CDR3 loop reads CATSDPAGGGTDTQYF. The CDR3 DNA follows: TGTGCCACCAGTGATCCAGCGGGAGGGGGCACAGATACGCAGTATTTT.

The V gene is TRBV10-3, the J gene TRBJ2-7, with D unresolved. V shed 5 bases and J shed 5 bases, with 13 bases lying between them. This CDR3 region has 13 residues. Germline CDR1 ENHRY, CDR2 SYGVKD. CDR3 sequence: CAISRTDQDEQYF. CDR3 nucleotide sequence: TGTGCCATCAGTAGGACGGATCAGGACGAGCAGTACTTC.

In this sample, this clonotype turned up a few times. The genes are TRBV29-1 and TRBJ2-7; D is ambiguous. Germline CDR1 and CDR2: SQVTM and ANQGSEA. The CDR3 length is 12 residues. The germline V and J ends were trimmed by 6 bases and 6 bases, with 15 bases remaining between them. Here the CDR3 DNA reads TGCAGCGTGCAATCATATAGCACCGAGCAGTACTTC. Translation: CSVQSYSTEQYF.

Only a few counts were recorded for this clonotype. The CDR3 nucleotides read TGTGCCAGCAGCCAAGAAGCGGGACCCAGGGGTTATGGCTACACCTTC. Its translation is CASSQEAGPRGYGYTF. The J gene is TRBJ1-2, the V gene TRBV3-1, with a possible D match to TRBD1 (6 bases). This CDR3 is 16 amino acids long. Trimming removed 0 bases at V and 5 bases at J, with 16 bases between. The V gene's germline CDR1 is LGHDT and CDR2 YNNKEL (reference sequence).

There are a few counts of this clonotype. The CDR3 nucleotides read TGTGCCAGCAGTTTAAACAGGTGGCCCGCCATATATTTT. It is translated as CASSLNRWPAIYF. J is TRBJ1-3 and V is TRBV12-3 or TRBV12-4; tentative D call: TRBD1 (5 bases). Trimming shortened V by 2 bases and J by 11 bases, and 13 bases separated the two germline ends. The CDR3 spans 13 residues.

This clonotype was observed many times. This chain connects TRBV9 to TRBJ2-2; no definite D call. The V and J ends lost 5 bases and 0 bases respectively, with 2 bases between them. This CDR3 spans 12 amino acids. Germline-derived CDR1 and CDR2 are SGDLS and YYNGEE. The CDR3 DNA is TGTGCCAGCAGTCCGAACACCGGGGAGCTGTTTTTT. Protein: CASSPNTGELFF.

CDR3 nucleotides: TGCAGTGCTAGGGGCGGACTAGCGGGGATCTACGAGCAGTACTTC. The encoded protein is CSARGGLAGIYEQYF. J is TRBJ2-7 and V is TRBV20-1; 12 bases map to TRBD2. J lost 3 bases, V lost 3 bases, and 6 bases had no gene match. Germline lookup yields CDR1 DFQATT and CDR2 SNEGSKA (reference sequence). There are 15 residues in the CDR3.

This clonotype was detected once. The CDR3 nucleotides read TGCAGTGCCACAGGACTAGCGGGGGGGCCGGGTACCGGGGAGCTGTTTTTT. It translates to CSATGLAGGPGTGELFF. The genes are TRBV20-1 and TRBJ2-2; 15 bases fit TRBD2. CDR1 is DFQATT, CDR2 SNEGSKA, per germline (reference sequence). With V trimmed by 6 bases and J by 5 bases, 10 bases remained unmatched. The CDR3 totals 17 residues.

In this sample, this clonotype turned up a few times. This chain connects TRBV7-8 to TRBJ2-7; TRBD2 matches 12 bases. V shed 5 bases, J shed 0 bases, and the junction held 5 bases outside the gene matches. The CDR3 consists of 16 residues. Germline CDR1 SGHVS, CDR2 FQNEAQ. This chain's CDR3 is CASSARLAGVSYEQYF. The CDR3 DNA is TGTGCCAGCAGCGCACGACTAGCGGGAGTCTCCTACGAGCAGTACTTC.

The chain employs TRBV5-1 and TRBJ2-5, with TRBD2 matching 8 bases. Germline V gene lookup returns CDR1 SGHRS and CDR2 YFSETQ. This CDR3 spans 17 amino acids. J gave up 4 bases and V 0 bases, and 11 bases lay outside the gene matches. The CDR3 sequence: CASSLGVGGASGETQYF. CDR3 in DNA: TGCGCCAGCAGCTTGGGCGTCGGGGGGGCAAGCGGAGAGACCCAGTACTTC.

A few counts support this clonotype. The V call is TRBV6-4, the J call TRBJ2-1; TRBD1 matches 8 bases. The germline V gene has CDR1 MRHNA and CDR2 SNTAGT. This CDR3 spans 14 amino acids. V lost 6 bases, J lost 7 bases, and 8 bases stayed unmatched. The CDR3 bases are TGTGCCAGCAGCCAGGGGGCTGGTGAAAATGAGCAGTTCTTC. Protein: CASSQGAGENEQFF.

This clonotype appeared many times. V is TRBV5-1 and J is TRBJ1-2; possibly TRBD1 for D (6 bases). Trimming removed 3 bases at V and 4 bases at J, with 13 bases between. The CDR3 is 14 amino acids. Germline V gene lookup returns CDR1 SGHRS and CDR2 YFSETQ. Here the CDR3 DNA reads TGCGCCAGCAGCTCTGATGGGGGGCCCTATGGCTACACCTTC. Encoded protein: CASSSDGGPYGYTF.

Many counts were recorded for this clonotype. V usage is TRBV29-1 and J usage is TRBJ2-7, with TRBD1 matching over 8 bases. The CDR3 loop spans 12 amino acids. Germline CDR1 is SQVTM and CDR2 is ANQGSEA. V shed 6 bases and J 3 bases; nucleotides not matched to a gene: 4. CDR3 loop: CSVIGQGYEQYF. The DNA of the CDR3 is TGCAGCGTCATTGGACAGGGCTACGAGCAGTACTTC.

The genes are TRBV29-1 and TRBJ1-2, with a weak D call TRBD1 (5 bases). Trimming removed 4 bases at V and 6 bases at J, with 15 bases between. The CDR3 loop spans 13 amino acids. CDR1 and CDR2 (germline): SQVTM, ANQGSEA. CDR3 amino acids: CSVGENGGDGYTF. In nucleotides, the CDR3 is TGCAGCGTTGGGGAAAATGGAGGGGATGGCTACACCTTC. The variable domain in full, completed from reference TRBV29-1 and TRBJ1-2, reads SAVISQKPSRDICQRGTSLTIQCQVDSQVTMMFWYRQQPGQSLTLIATANQGSEATYESGFVIDKFPISRPNLTFSTLTVSNMSPEDSSIYLCSVGENGGDGYTFGSGTRLTVV.

The CDR3 nucleotides read TGCAGCGTCATCACTTCCTTGACAGGCCCTGACGAGCAGTACTTC. Amino acid sequence: CSVITSLTGPDEQYF. The V gene is TRBV29-1, the J gene TRBJ2-7; a weak D match, TRBD1 (6 bases). Germline V CDR1 and CDR2: SQVTM, ANQGSEA. V lost 6 bases and J lost 5, with 23 bases in between. The CDR3 is 15 residues long.

This clonotype showed up just a few times. The chain has TRBV7-9 and TRBJ2-1; D call uncertain. The germline gives CDR1 SEHNR, CDR2 FQNEAQ (reference sequence). V lost 2 bases and J 2 bases, leaving 7 bases between the germline ends. This CDR3 is 14 amino acids long. CDR3 coding DNA: TGTGCCAGCAGCTTACGTGAGGCCTACAATGAGCAGTTCTTC. Its protein is CASSLREAYNEQFF.

There are a few counts of this clonotype. This rearrangement joins TRBV12-3 or TRBV12-4 to TRBJ2-7; D gene uncertain. This CDR3 is 14 amino acids long. V gave up 5 bases and J gave up 4 bases, with 15 bases separating them. CDR3 region: CASSPALSKYEQYF. CDR3 nucleotides: TGTGCCAGCAGTCCCGCCCTCTCCAAGTACGAGCAGTACTTC.

The table lists this clonotype with a few counts. This chain connects TRBV20-1 to TRBJ2-5; 9 nucleotides align to TRBD1. This CDR3 region has 15 residues. V lost 3 bases and J lost 5; bases outside the gene matches: 10. CDR1 is DFQATT, CDR2 SNEGSKA, per germline (reference sequence). The CDR3 DNA sequence: TGCAGTGCTAGTCGGGGGACAGGGCTCGGGGAGACCCAGTACTTC. Its translation is CSASRGTGLGETQYF.

The V and J genes are TRBV20-1 and TRBJ1-2; maybe TRBD1 (5 bases). The germline V gene has CDR1 DFQATT and CDR2 SNEGSKA (reference sequence). Trimming pared 0 bases from V and 4 bases from J, leaving 15 bases between. The CDR3 has 15 residues. The CDR3 DNA is TGCAGTGCTAGAGATCAGGGAGGCACAGCCTATGGCTACACCTTC. Its translation is CSARDQGGTAYGYTF.

This clonotype was recorded a few times. The V and J genes are TRBV11-2 and TRBJ2-3, with a possible D match to TRBD2 (5 bases). V lost 5 bases and J lost 4, with 19 bases in between. In germline, CDR1 is SGHAT, CDR2 FQNNGV. The CDR3 has 16 amino acids. This chain's CDR3 is CASSLRTAERADTQYF. The DNA of the CDR3 is TGTGCCAGCAGCCTTCGGACGGCGGAGAGGGCAGATACGCAGTATTTT.

The CDR3 loop is CASSLLSGTGGNEQFF. CDR3 nucleotides: TGTGCCAGCAGCTTATTATCGGGCACAGGGGGCAATGAGCAGTTCTTC. The gene calls are TRBV7-8 and TRBJ2-1, with 8 bases that match TRBD1. This CDR3 comprises 16 residues. V shed 2 bases and J 6 bases; nucleotides not matched to a gene: 9. From germline, CDR1 is SGHVS and CDR2 FQNEAQ.